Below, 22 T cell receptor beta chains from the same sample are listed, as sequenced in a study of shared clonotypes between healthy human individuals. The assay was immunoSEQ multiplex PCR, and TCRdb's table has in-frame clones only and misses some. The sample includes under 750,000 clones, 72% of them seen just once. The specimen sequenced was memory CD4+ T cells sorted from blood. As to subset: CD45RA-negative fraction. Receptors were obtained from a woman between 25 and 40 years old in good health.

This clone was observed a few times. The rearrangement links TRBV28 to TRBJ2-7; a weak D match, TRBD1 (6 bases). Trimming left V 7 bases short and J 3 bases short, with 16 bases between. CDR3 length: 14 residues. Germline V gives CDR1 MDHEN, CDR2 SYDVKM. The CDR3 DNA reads TGTGCCAGCATTACGACAGGACGCAGCTACGAGCAGTACTTC. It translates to CASITTGRSYEQYF.

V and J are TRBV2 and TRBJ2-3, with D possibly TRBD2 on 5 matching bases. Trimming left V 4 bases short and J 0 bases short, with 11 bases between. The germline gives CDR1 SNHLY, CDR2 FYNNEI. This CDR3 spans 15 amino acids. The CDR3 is CASSGRVSSTDTQYF. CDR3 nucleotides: TGTGCCAGCAGTGGGCGGGTCTCTAGCACAGATACGCAGTATTTT.

CDR3 bases: TGCGCCAGCAGCCAAGATCCGACAGGGGGAAGGGGGTTGCACGCTGAAGCTTTCTTT. Protein sequence: CASSQDPTGGRGLHAEAFF. This rearrangement joins TRBV4-1 to TRBJ1-1; 9 nucleotides line up with TRBD1. The CDR3 runs 19 residues. J was trimmed by 6 bases and V by 0 bases; bases with no gene match: 17. Germline V gene lookup returns CDR1 MGHRA and CDR2 YSYEKL.

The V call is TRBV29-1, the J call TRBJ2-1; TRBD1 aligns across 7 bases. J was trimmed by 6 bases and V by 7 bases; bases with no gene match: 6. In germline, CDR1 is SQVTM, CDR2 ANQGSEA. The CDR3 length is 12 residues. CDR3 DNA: TGCAGCGCCCGGGGACAGTTCAATGAGCAGTTCTTC. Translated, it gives CSARGQFNEQFF.

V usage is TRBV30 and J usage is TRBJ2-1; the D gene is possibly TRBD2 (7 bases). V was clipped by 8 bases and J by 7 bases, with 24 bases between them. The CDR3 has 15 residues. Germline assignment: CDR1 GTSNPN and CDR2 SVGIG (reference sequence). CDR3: CAHKGMGAGVNEQFF. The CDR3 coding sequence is TGTGCCCATAAGGGGATGGGGGCGGGAGTGAATGAGCAGTTCTTC.

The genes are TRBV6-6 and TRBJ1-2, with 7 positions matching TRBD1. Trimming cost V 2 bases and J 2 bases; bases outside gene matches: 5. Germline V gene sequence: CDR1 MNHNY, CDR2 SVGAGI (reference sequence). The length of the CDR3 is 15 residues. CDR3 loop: CASSYRTGVNYGYTF. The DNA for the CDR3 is TGTGCCAGCAGTTACCGAACAGGGGTGAACTATGGCTACACCTTC.

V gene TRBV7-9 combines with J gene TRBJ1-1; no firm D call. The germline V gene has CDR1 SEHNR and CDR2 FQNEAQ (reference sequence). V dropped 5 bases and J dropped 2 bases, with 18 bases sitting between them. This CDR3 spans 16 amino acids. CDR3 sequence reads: CASSRLRAQLNTEAFF. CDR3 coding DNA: TGTGCCAGCAGCCGCCTGCGCGCCCAACTAAACACTGAAGCTTTCTTT.

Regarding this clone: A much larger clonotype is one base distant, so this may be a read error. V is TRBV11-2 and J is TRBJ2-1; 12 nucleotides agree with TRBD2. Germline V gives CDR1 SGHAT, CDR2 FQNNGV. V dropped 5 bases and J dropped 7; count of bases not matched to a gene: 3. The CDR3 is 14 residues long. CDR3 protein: CASSPGTSGNEQFF. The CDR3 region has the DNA TGTGCCAGCAGCCCAGGGACTAGCGGGAATGAGCAGTTCTTC.

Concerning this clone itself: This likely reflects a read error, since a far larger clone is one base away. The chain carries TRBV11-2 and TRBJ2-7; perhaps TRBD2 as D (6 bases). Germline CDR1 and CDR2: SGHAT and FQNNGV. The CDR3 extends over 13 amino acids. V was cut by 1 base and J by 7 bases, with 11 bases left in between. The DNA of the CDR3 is TGTGCCAGCAGCTTAGGGCGGGGCCTTGAGCAGTACTTC. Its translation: CASSLGRGLEQYF. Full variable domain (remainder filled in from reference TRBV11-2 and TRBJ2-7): EAGVAQSPRYKIIEKRQSVAFWCNPISGHATLYWYQQILGQGPKLLIQFQNNGVVDDSQLPKDRFSAERLKGVDSTLKIQPAKLEDSAVYLCASSLGRGLEQYFGPGTRLTVT.

The CDR3 nucleotides are TGCGCCAGCAGCCAACCGACAGGGATTAAGGATGCCCAGTACTTC. This sequence encodes CASSQPTGIKDAQYF. The gene calls are TRBV4-1 and TRBJ2-5; 7 bases are a match to TRBD1. This CDR3 has 15 residues. Germline CDR1 and CDR2: MGHRA and YSYEKL. The trim removed 2 bases at V and 9 bases at J, leaving 12 bases unmatched.

For the CDR3, the DNA is TGTGCCATCAGTCGAACTAGCGGGGGGACCTACGAGCAGTACTTC. This gives the protein CAISRTSGGTYEQYF. This chain joins TRBV10-3 and TRBJ2-7; 12 bases map to TRBD2. The CDR3 loop spans 15 amino acids. Germline CDR1 reads ENHRY; CDR2 reads SYGVKD. After removal of 5 bases from V and 2 bases from J, the junction contained 4 bases not matched to a gene.

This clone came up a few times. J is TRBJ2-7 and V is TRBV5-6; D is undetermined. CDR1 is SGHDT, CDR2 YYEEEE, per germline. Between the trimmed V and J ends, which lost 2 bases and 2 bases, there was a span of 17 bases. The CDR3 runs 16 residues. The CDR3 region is CASSLGPPLEAYEQYF. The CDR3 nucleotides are TGTGCCAGCAGCTTAGGACCGCCGCTGGAAGCCTACGAGCAGTACTTC.

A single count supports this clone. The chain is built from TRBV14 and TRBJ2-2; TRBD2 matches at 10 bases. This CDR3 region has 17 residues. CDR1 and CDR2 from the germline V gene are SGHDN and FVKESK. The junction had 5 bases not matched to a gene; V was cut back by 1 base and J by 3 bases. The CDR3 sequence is CASSQGSGRAYTGELFF. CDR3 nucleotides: TGTGCCAGCAGCCAAGGAAGCGGGAGGGCGTACACCGGGGAGCTGTTTTTT. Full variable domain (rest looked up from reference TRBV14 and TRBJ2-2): EAGVTQFPSHSVIEKGQTVTLRCDPISGHDNLYWYRRVMGKEIKFLLHFVKESKQDESGMPNNRFLAERTGGTYSTLKVQPAELEDSGVYFCASSQGSGRAYTGELFFGEGSRLTVL.

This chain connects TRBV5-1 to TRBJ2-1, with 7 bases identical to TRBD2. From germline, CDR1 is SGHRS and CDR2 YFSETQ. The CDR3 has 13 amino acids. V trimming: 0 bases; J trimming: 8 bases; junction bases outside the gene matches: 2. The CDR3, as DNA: TGCGCCAGCAGCTTGGTAGGGAGGGATGAGCAGTTCTTC. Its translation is CASSLVGRDEQFF.

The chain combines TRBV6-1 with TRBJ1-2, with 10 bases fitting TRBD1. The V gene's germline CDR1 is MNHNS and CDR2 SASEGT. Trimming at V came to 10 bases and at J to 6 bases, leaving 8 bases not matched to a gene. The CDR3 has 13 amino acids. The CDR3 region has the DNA TGTGCCACGACAGGGGGCGTTTGGGATGGCTACACCTTC. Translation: CATTGGVWDGYTF.

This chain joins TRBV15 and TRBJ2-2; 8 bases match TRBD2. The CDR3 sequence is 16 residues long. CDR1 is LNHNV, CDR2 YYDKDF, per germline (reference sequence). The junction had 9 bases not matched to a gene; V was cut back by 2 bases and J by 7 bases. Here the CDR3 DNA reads TGTGCCACCAGCAGACCACTCGGACTAGCAGTCGGGGAGCTGTTTTTT. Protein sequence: CATSRPLGLAVGELFF.

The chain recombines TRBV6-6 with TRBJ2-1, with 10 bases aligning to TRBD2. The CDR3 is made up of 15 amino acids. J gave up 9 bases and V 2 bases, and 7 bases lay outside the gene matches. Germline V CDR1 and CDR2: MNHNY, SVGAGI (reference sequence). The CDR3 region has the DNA TGTGCCAGCAGTTACGGCCTAGCGGGAGAAGGTGAGCAGTTCTTC. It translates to CASSYGLAGEGEQFF.

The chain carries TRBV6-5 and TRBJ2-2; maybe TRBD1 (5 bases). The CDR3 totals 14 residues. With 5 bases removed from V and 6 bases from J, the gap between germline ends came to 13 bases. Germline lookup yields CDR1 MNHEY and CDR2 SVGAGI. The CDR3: CASSLRQPPGELFF. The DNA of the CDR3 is TGTGCCAGCAGTCTACGACAGCCCCCCGGGGAGCTGTTTTTT.

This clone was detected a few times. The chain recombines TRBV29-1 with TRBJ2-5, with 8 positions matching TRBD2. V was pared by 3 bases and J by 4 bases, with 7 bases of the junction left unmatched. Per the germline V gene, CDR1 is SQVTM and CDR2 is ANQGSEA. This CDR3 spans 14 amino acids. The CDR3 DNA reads TGCAGCGTTGACTCAGCGGGAGTGCGAGAGACCCAGTACTTC. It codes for CSVDSAGVRETQYF.

The CDR3 is CASTTEQGPTGELFF. The CDR3 DNA sequence: TGTGCCAGCACGACCGAGCAGGGACCCACCGGGGAGCTGTTTTTT. The chain recombines TRBV6-1 with TRBJ2-2; D might be TRBD1 or TRBD2, each matching 5 bases. Germline V lookup: CDR1 MNHNS, CDR2 SASEGT. Trimming removed 7 bases from V and 4 bases from J, with 16 bases in between. There are 15 residues in the CDR3.

The CDR3 coding sequence is TGTGCCAGCAGTTTGGGGTCCGGAGTTCAGCCCCAGCATTTT. Its translation: CASSLGSGVQPQHF. The rearrangement joins TRBV28 to TRBJ1-5; D gene uncertain. The V and J ends lost 3 bases and 6 bases respectively, with 12 bases between them. CDR1 is MDHEN, CDR2 SYDVKM, per germline. The CDR3 consists of 14 residues. The variable domain in full, with the rest retrieved from reference TRBV28 and TRBJ1-5, is DVKVTQSSRYLVKRTGEKVFLECVQDMDHENMFWYRQDPGLGLRLIYFSYDVKMKEKGDIPEGYSVSREKKERFSLILESASTNQTSMYLCASSLGSGVQPQHFGDGTRLSIL.

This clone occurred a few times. The CDR3, as DNA: TGTGCGATTTTAGCGGGAGGGCCGGATACGCAGTATTTT. This sequence encodes CAILAGGPDTQYF. The chain employs TRBV6-1 and TRBJ2-3, with 11 bases fitting TRBD2. The CDR3 length is 13 residues. Germline loops: CDR1 MNHNS, CDR2 SASEGT.